The next 7 T cell receptor beta chains were all read from a single sample in a study of cytomegalovirus exposure and HLA in healthy donors. With 60 Vbeta and 13 Jbeta primers, the PCR was carried out. Produced via immunoSEQ multiplex PCR; TCRdb's table is partial and in-frame only. The sample lists approximately 190,000 clones; about 85% were seen once. The sequenced sample was PBMCs. These receptors all stem from a man aged 45-60 years in good health and CMV-seronegative.

In its sample, this clone is medium-sized. The chain is built from TRBV19 and TRBJ1-1, with TRBD1 identical over 9 bases. With V trimmed by 8 bases and J by 4 bases, 2 bases remained unmatched. Per germline, CDR1 LNHDA and CDR2 SQIVND (reference sequence). The length of the CDR3 is 12 residues. The chain's CDR3 is CASYRGPTEAFF. CDR3 DNA: TGTGCCAGTTACAGGGGGCCCACTGAAGCTTTCTTT.

This clone was seen only once. V usage is TRBV5-6 and J usage is TRBJ2-5, with D perhaps matching TRBD2 (5 bases). The CDR3 totals 13 residues. Per the germline V gene, CDR1 is SGHDT and CDR2 is YYEEEE. V shed 0 bases and J shed 5 bases, with 8 bases lying between them. The CDR3 loop reads CASSLVGVETQYF. CDR3 coding DNA: TGTGCCAGCAGCTTGGTCGGGGTTGAGACCCAGTACTTC.

This clone has more than one count but fewer than ten. A much larger clone differs by one base, so this may be a read error. This chain joins TRBV30 and TRBJ1-1, with D hard to call. Germline assignment: CDR1 GTSNPN and CDR2 SVGIG (reference sequence). The CDR3 is 13 residues long. The V gene lost 2 bases and the J gene lost 0 bases, with 7 bases spanning the gap. CDR3 in amino acids: CAWSQAVNTEAFF. The CDR3 region has the DNA TGTGCCTGGAGTCAGGCAGTGAACACTGAAGCTTTCTTT.

The chain links TRBV13 to TRBJ2-3, with D possibly matching TRBD1 (5 bases). V was shortened by 5 bases and J by 2 bases, with 11 bases between the two germline ends. The CDR3 sequence is 14 residues long. Per germline, CDR1 PRHDT and CDR2 FYEKMQ (reference sequence). CDR3 in amino acids: CASSLRQPTDTQYF. CDR3 in DNA: TGTGCCAGCAGCCTGAGACAGCCCACAGATACGCAGTATTTT.

The chain employs TRBV27 and TRBJ2-3; TRBD2 agrees at 16 bases. The germline V gene has CDR1 MNHEY and CDR2 SMNVEV (reference sequence). The junction had 7 bases not matched to a gene; V was cut back by 3 bases and J by 7 bases. The CDR3 extends over 17 amino acids. The CDR3, as DNA: TGTGCCAGCAGTTTCCTCGGGACTAGCGGGGGGGATTATACGCAGTATTTT. It codes for CASSFLGTSGGDYTQYF.

The gene calls are TRBV2 and TRBJ1-5; possibly TRBD1 for D (6 bases). Germline V lookup: CDR1 SNHLY, CDR2 FYNNEI. The length of the CDR3 is 17 residues. V was shortened by 2 bases and J by 0 bases, with 14 bases between the two germline ends. The chain's CDR3 is CASSERRGLYSNQPQHF. The CDR3 DNA follows: TGTGCCAGCAGTGAACGGCGGGGGCTCTATAGCAATCAGCCCCAGCATTTT.

V and J are TRBV5-8 and TRBJ1-2; D is possibly TRBD1 (6 bases). The CDR3 runs 15 residues. Trimming left V 4 bases short and J 14 bases short, with 27 bases between. Germline V lookup: CDR1 SGHTS, CDR2 YDEGEE. The chain's CDR3 is CASSPPLGGKLLGTF. The DNA of the CDR3 is TGTGCCAGCAGCCCTCCACTTGGGGGCAAGCTTCTCGGGACCTTC.